The clone carrying this TCR beta chain was recorded at least ten times. V lost 0 bases, J lost 0 bases, and 5 bases lay in between. The CDR3 has 14 residues. Germline CDR1 is DFQATT and CDR2 is SNEGSKA (reference sequence). The source of the sample is a study of identical twins. Each CDR3 protein gets one entry after TCRdb re-called the 5' RACE reads with MiXCR. Among 200,000 to 250,000 distinct CDR3 sequences listed, 6.5% were seen once. These sequences were also reported in another study, on T cells expressing NK-cell markers. That investigation notes: HCMV serostatus: most of the eight sequenced donors positive, one negative. No clear determination of HCMV specificity was made for expanded NKG2C+ T cell clones.

This chain links TRBV20-1 with TRBJ2-2; the D is unclear. The material sequenced was CD8+ T cells sorted from blood. The TCR comes from a woman aged 18-30 years in good health. As DNA, the CDR3 is TGCAGTGCTAGAGACGCTACGAACACCGGGGAGCTGTTTTTT. As protein: CSARDATNTGELFF.